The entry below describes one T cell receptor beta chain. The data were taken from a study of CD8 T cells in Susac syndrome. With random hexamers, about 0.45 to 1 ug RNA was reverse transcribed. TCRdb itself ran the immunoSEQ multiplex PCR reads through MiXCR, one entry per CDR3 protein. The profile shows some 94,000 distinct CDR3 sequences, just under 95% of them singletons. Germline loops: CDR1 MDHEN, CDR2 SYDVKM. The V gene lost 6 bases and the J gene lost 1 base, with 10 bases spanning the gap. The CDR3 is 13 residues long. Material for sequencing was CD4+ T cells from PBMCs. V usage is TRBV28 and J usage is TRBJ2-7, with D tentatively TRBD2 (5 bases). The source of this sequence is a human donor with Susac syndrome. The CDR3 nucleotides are TGTGCCAGCAGGTTGAGGGTGTCCTACGAGCAGTACTTC. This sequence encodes CASRLRVSYEQYF.